This T cell receptor beta chain appears in the sequencing data of a study of blood T cell repertoires in COVID-19. Overall study: Sources were T cells, B-cell-depleted T cells, or PBMCs; the material itself was cDNA or gDNA.

Per the authors' pipeline: Scientists estimated how many nucleated cells there were by amplifying reference gene primers. Sequenced by immunoSEQ multiplex PCR; TCRdb stores in-frame clones only, minus some. V and J calls and clone size are copied from that table; D and trimming were computed from the DNA. Counted here are 250,000 to 350,000 clones, 85% to 90% occurring once; the ten biggest clones make up approximately 2.9%. The study assigned cohorts using participant-reported clinical history. This clone was counted a few times. The CDR3 contains 13 residues. V dropped 4 bases and J dropped 9; count of bases not matched to a gene: 4. Germline CDR1 reads SGHAT; CDR2 reads FQNNGV.

This sequence joins TRBV11-2 and TRBJ2-1; TRBD1 aligns across 9 bases. This clonotype originated in a woman in her fifties or sixties who had been exposed to COVID-19. The sample was PBMCs or T cells enriched from blood (not recorded which). This CDR3 reads CASSWETGGEQFF. The CDR3 DNA reads as TGTGCCAGCAGCTGGGAGACAGGGGGTGAGCAGTTCTTC.